These 4 T cell receptor beta chains were all obtained from the same sample, sequenced in a study of blood T cell repertoires in COVID-19. Produced via immunoSEQ multiplex PCR; TCRdb's table is partial and in-frame only. Here the sample spans almost 200,000 clones, more than 70% being singletons. Specimen: PBMCs or T cells enriched from blood (not recorded which). The origin of the receptors is a young woman who had recovered from COVID-19.

The chain links TRBV11-2 to TRBJ1-1; no clear D. The CDR3 has 14 residues. Looked up from germline, CDR1 is SGHAT and CDR2 is FQNNGV. The V gene lost 5 bases and the J gene lost 1 base, with 11 bases spanning the gap. The CDR3 region is CASSPQTQNTEAFF. CDR3 nucleotide sequence: TGTGCCAGCAGCCCCCAGACACAGAACACTGAAGCTTTCTTT.

The CDR3 reads CASSQRGSNNEKLFF. In nucleotides, the CDR3 is TGTGCCAGCAGTCAAAGGGGCAGCAATAATGAAAAACTGTTTTTT. The V call is TRBV3-1 (or the pseudogene TRBV3-2), the J call TRBJ1-4; possible D gene TRBD1, 5 bases. Germline CDR1 is LGHDT and CDR2 is YNNKEL (reference sequence). V lost 6 bases, J lost 4 bases, and 15 bases lay in between. The CDR3 is 15 amino acids.

The genes are TRBV25-1 and TRBJ2-7; possibly TRBD1 for D (5 bases). The V gene's germline CDR1 is MGHDK and CDR2 SYGVNS. The CDR3 sequence is 17 residues long. V was trimmed by 0 bases and J by 6 bases, leaving 21 bases between them. CDR3 sequence (DNA): TGTGCCAGCAGTGAATATTGGGCAGACAGCAAGTCGGGCGAGCAGTACTTC. Protein: CASSEYWADSKSGEQYF.

The gene calls are TRBV5-1 and TRBJ2-1; 10 nucleotides align to TRBD2. The CDR3 extends over 17 amino acids. Looked up from germline, CDR1 is SGHRS and CDR2 is YFSETQ. The ends lost 0 bases at V and 8 bases at J; junction bases unmatched: 11. CDR3 protein: CASSLVPAGGPGHEQFF. Here the CDR3 DNA reads TGCGCCAGCAGCTTGGTCCCAGCGGGGGGGCCAGGGCATGAGCAGTTCTTC.